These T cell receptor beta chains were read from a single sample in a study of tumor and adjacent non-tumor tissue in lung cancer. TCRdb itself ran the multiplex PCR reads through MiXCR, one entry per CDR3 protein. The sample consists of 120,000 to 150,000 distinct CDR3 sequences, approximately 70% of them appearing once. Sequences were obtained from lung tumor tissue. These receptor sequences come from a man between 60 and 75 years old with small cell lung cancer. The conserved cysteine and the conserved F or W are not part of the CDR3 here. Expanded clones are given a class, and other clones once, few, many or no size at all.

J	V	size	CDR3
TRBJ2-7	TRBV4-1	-	ASNLAESSYKQY
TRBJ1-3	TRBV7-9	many	ASSPGVGSGNTIY
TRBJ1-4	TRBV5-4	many	ASSLNWDRNEKLF
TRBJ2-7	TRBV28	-	ASSSGTGVGWTYEKY
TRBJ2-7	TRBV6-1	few	ASSEKVGRLAGNYEQY
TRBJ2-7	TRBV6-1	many	ASAGNGVNEQY
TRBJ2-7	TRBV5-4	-	ASSMSYGQGPYEQY
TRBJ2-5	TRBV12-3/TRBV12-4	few	ASSLAVETETQY
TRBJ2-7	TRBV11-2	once	VSSLGGRVVSAAEQY
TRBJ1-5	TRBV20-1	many	SARENSRNQPQH
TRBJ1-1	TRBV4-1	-	ASSQVQRNSEAF
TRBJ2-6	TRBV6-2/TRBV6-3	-	ASSFLAGPTGANVLI
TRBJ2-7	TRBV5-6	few	ASSFPALAGVAYEQY
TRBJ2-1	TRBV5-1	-	ASSPGTSYNEQF
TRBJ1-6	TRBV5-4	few	ASSTGGGSDNSPLH
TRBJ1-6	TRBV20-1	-	STRDNEGQSSDSPLH
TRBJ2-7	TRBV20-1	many	SARSGLGQKQY
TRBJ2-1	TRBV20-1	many	SPREDNEQF
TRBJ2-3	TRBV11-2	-	ASSLFGTRVGDTQY
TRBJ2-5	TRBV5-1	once	ASSWGQGLQETQY
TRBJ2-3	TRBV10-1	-	ASSEQMSGRAHTQY
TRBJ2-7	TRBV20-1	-	NASHHFSVRRGEQY
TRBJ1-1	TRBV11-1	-	ANSKEGSTAAF
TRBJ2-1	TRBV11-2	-	TSSLGSSYNEQF
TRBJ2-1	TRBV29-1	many	SASGTASSYNEQF
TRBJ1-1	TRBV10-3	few	AIREDRGVTEAF
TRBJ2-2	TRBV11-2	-	ASSGSGNTGGLF
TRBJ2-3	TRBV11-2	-	ASSFGSRVTADTQY
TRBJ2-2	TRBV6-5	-	ASSYSTSGGTGELF
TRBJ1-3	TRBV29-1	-	SIATGSSGNTIY
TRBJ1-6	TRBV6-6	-	TSGKDSPLH
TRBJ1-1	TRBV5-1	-	ASSLSSGAGRTEAF
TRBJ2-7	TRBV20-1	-	SASPSYEQY
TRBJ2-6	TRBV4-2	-	ASIYRSSSGANVLT
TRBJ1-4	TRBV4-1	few	ASSPQTGREKLF
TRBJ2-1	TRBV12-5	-	ASGLDANEQF
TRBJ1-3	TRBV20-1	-	GASCGDTIY
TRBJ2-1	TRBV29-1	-	SALESGARGRRLNEQF
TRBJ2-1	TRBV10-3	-	AISHVGLAGNNEQF
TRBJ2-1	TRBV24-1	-	VTSGPPDGLLF
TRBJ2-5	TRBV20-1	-	SASGVAGGPGETLY
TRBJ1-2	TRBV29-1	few	SVVAGTFYGYT
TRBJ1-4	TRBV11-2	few	ASSLDRGGEKLF
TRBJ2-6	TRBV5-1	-	ASSLQGAHSGANVLT
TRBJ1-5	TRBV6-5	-	ASNQMGENHPQH
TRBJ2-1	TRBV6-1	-	ASTSEGTSAYNEQF
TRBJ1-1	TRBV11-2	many	ASSRATTEAF
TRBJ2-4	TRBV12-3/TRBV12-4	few	ASTRAGAAKNIQY
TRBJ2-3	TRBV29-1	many	STAADSGTGTQY
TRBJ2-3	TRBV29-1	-	SVEVGGREWGTDTKY
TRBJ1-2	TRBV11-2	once	ASNFDKDYGYT
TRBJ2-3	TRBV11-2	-	ASSHGSTDTQY
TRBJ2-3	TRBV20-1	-	GASRSGPTYTQY
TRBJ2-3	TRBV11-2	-	TSSSPPPDTHY